The 12 T cell receptor beta chains given below trace back to one sample, sequenced in a study of blood T cells in healthy people across ages. A second about 6 to 11 cycle PCR used barcoded and J-beta primers. One entry per CDR3 protein, called by TCRdb with MiXCR from the 5' RACE reads. In the table there are some 890,000 distinct CDR3 sequences, 25% to 30% of which are singletons. These data were also filed under a second study, of T cells of mothers and their children.

Material: blood. The receptors here all came from a woman aged 40-49 years in good health.

In regard to this clonotype: A much larger clone lies a single base off, so this may be a read error. This CDR3 is missing its conserved last phenylalanine or tryptophan, likely due to a read error. The V gene is TRBV20-1, the J gene TRBJ1-5; 11 nucleotides align to TRBD1. Germline V lookup: CDR1 DFQATT, CDR2 SNEGSKA (reference sequence). There are 19 residues in the CDR3. The V gene end was trimmed by 0 bases and the J gene end by 1 base; junction bases not matched to a gene: 11. CDR3 sequence reads: CSARDLTRTGGDSNQPQHV. The DNA for the CDR3 is TGCAGTGCTAGAGATCTTACCCGGACAGGGGGCGACAGCAATCAGCCCCAGCATGTT.

V and J are TRBV20-1 and TRBJ2-1; 9 positions agree with TRBD2. TRBJ2-7 matches the DNA end more closely, so the J call is doubtful. The CDR3 loop spans 14 amino acids. Germline loops: CDR1 DFQATT, CDR2 SNEGSKA (reference sequence). CDR3 protein: CSARVPSGTHEQYF. The CDR3 region has the DNA TGCAGTGCTAGAGTCCCTAGCGGGACCCACGAGCAGTACTTC.

In its sample, this clonotype was seen many times. The J gene is TRBJ2-4, the V gene TRBV6-2 or TRBV6-3; D gene uncertain. This CDR3 is built from 13 residues. The V end was cut by 7 bases, the J end by 7 bases, with 14 bases between. CDR1 is MNHEY and CDR2 is SVGEGT in the germline V gene. CDR3 DNA: TGTGCCAGCAAAGGCCAGGATTATAACATTCAGTACTTC. Protein product: CASKGQDYNIQYF.

The chain couples TRBV12-3 or TRBV12-4 to TRBJ2-3; 8 bases align to TRBD1. The V segment lost 3 bases and the J segment 6 bases; nucleotides outside the gene matches: 5. This CDR3 has 14 residues. DNA of the CDR3: TGTGCCAGCAGTTTCAACCAGGGGGCGGATACGCAGTATTTT. It specifies CASSFNQGADTQYF.

The V and J genes are TRBV7-9 and TRBJ2-1; 12 nucleotides match TRBD2. The germline gives CDR1 SEHNR, CDR2 FQNEAQ (reference sequence). The CDR3 covers 16 residues. Trimming cost V 4 bases and J 9 bases; bases outside gene matches: 10. DNA of the CDR3: TGTGCCAGCAGCTCTACTAGCGGGGGGACTAGGAGTGAGCAGTTCTTC. As protein: CASSSTSGGTRSEQFF. The full variable domain, its missing parts supplied by reference TRBV7-9 and TRBJ2-1, is DTGVSQNPRHKITKRGQNVTFRCDPISEHNRLYWYRQTLGQGPEFLTYFQNEAQLEKSRLLSDRFSAERPKGSFSTLEIQRTEQGDSAMYLCASSSTSGGTRSEQFFGPGTRLTVL.

There are many counts of this clonotype. J is TRBJ2-7 and V is TRBV6-1; the D is unclear. CDR3 size: 11 residues. V was cut by 6 bases and J by 3 bases, with 6 bases left in between. Germline-derived CDR1 and CDR2 are MNHNS and SASEGT. This CDR3 reads CASRGSYEQYF. CDR3 sequence (DNA): TGTGCCAGCAGAGGCAGCTACGAGCAGTACTTC.

This clonotype was counted between two and nine times. The junction and the germline gene differ at one end; a read error may be behind it. This rearrangement joins TRBV11-2 to TRBJ2-7, with 12 bases fitting TRBD2. The CDR3 runs 17 residues. Germline V gene data show CDR1 as SGHAT and CDR2 as FQNNGV. In DNA form, the CDR3 reads TGTGCCAGCAGCTTAGGGACTAGCGGGGTCATCTCCTACAAGCAGTACTTC. This codes for CASSLGTSGVISYKQYF.

The CDR3 protein is CASSPRWLSYGYTF. The CDR3 nucleotides are TGTGCCAGCAGCCCACGGTGGCTTAGCTATGGCTACACCTTC. The chain recombines TRBV9 with TRBJ1-2; no clear D. Germline values: CDR1 SGDLS, CDR2 YYNGEE. V gave up 4 bases and J gave up 4 bases, with 14 bases separating them. CDR3 length equals 14 residues. Combining the CDR3 with reference TRBV9 and TRBJ1-2 gives the whole variable domain DSGVTQTPKHLITATGQRVTLRCSPRSGDLSVYWYQQSLDQGLQFLIQYYNGEERAKGNILERFSAQQFPDLHSELNLSSLELGDSALYFCASSPRWLSYGYTFGSGTRLTVV.

This clonotype came up a few times. The chain is built from TRBV5-1 and TRBJ2-7; 7 bases fit TRBD1. CDR1 is SGHRS, CDR2 YFSETQ, per germline. Germline trimming cut 2 bases from V and 1 base from J; bases unmatched to any gene: 9. The CDR3 covers 16 residues. The CDR3 here is CASSFSQGRGSYEQYF. DNA for the CDR3: TGCGCCAGCAGCTTTTCCCAGGGCAGGGGGTCCTACGAGCAGTACTTC.

The V gene is TRBV7-8, the J gene TRBJ1-6; D remains unclear. The ends were cut back, 3 bases at V and 8 bases at J, with 20 bases in the middle. Germline loops: CDR1 SGHVS, CDR2 FQNEAQ. There are 17 residues in the CDR3. CDR3 sequence (DNA): TGTGCCAGCAGCTTTAAAACGGCCTGGGATCCGGATTCACCCCTCCACTTT. It translates to CASSFKTAWDPDSPLHF.

In its sample, this clonotype was seen a few times. The genes are TRBV20-1 and TRBJ1-2, with D possibly matching TRBD1 (5 bases). The germline V gene has CDR1 DFQATT and CDR2 SNEGSKA (reference sequence). The CDR3 consists of 14 residues. Between the trimmed V and J ends, which lost 6 bases and 0 bases, there was a span of 14 bases. The CDR3 DNA sequence: TGCAGTGCACTTAGCTGGGGGTCTAACTATGGCTACACCTTC. Its protein product is CSALSWGSNYGYTF.

Many counts were recorded for this clonotype. V is TRBV12-3 or TRBV12-4 and J is TRBJ1-2, with D possibly TRBD1 on 6 matching bases. V was trimmed by 2 bases and J by 8 bases, leaving 12 bases between them. The CDR3 totals 13 residues. The CDR3 DNA sequence: TGTGCCAGCAGTTTATATCCCGGGGGCGGCTACACCTTC. Translating gives CASSLYPGGGYTF.